Listed below are T cell receptor beta chains from one sample, sequenced in a study of human T cells and chemical hapten exposure. MiXCR, applied by TCRdb to the RACE reads, yields one record per CDR3 protein. This table holds some 330,000 distinct CDR3 sequences, 5.5% found once. Material: whole blood, obtained in connection with sensitization to the hapten diphenylcyclopropenone (DPC). These receptors all come from a young woman with alopecia areata. Some clones in this sample may be carry-over from other donors' samples. CDR3s leave out the opening cysteine and the closing phenylalanine or tryptophan. Each record gives: V gene, J gene, CDR3 protein.

TRBV12-3/TRBV12-4	TRBJ2-3	ASTPSAGTQY
TRBV3-1	TRBJ1-6	ASSQDLGAHSNSPLH
TRBV7-9	TRBJ1-1	ASSLVTRGTEAF
TRBV7-2	TRBJ2-7	ASSLGHRGYEQY
TRBV20-1	TRBJ2-1	SAWGPRGGEQF
TRBV12-3/TRBV12-4	TRBJ1-2	ASSSAPTGTGGGGYT
TRBV6-6	TRBJ1-6	ASSYSTGPGWALH
TRBV20-1	TRBJ2-2	SASSGSTGELF
TRBV20-1	TRBJ2-7	SARLAGEQY
TRBV11-1	TRBJ2-1	ASSLWGTSNEQF
TRBV7-9	TRBJ1-1	ASSLLWGGNTEAF
TRBV20-1	TRBJ2-7	SARGPPLYEQY
TRBV4-1	TRBJ1-3	ASSQDHSGNTIY
TRBV27	TRBJ1-2	ASRGTGEGGYT
TRBV4-3	TRBJ1-6	ASSHRGENSPLH
TRBV15	TRBJ2-3	ATSREASGGAMDTQY
TRBV29-1	TRBJ1-1	SVGQGYTEAF
TRBV18	TRBJ1-5	ASSPNRGQGNQPQH
TRBV12-3/TRBV12-4	TRBJ2-1	ASSSSLAVFAKF
TRBV6-2/TRBV6-3	TRBJ2-3	ASSYPTGSVLRTDTQY
TRBV4-3	TRBJ1-6	ASSQNRSPLH
TRBV4-3	TRBJ1-2	ASSQTLGGNYGYT
TRBV7-9	TRBJ1-2	ASSQGFGAGYGYT
TRBV6-1	TRBJ2-2	ASRGTPNTGELF
TRBV12-3/TRBV12-4	TRBJ1-5	ASSLFSSQPQH
TRBV6-5	TRBJ2-6	ASSYFKAGANVLT
TRBV18	TRBJ1-2	ASSPPAQGMYGYT
TRBV7-2	TRBJ2-3	ASSLVAGGIDTQY
TRBV4-2	TRBJ1-4	ASSQVGGATNEKLF
TRBV6-5	TRBJ2-5	ASSYSSGVQAQY
TRBV28	TRBJ2-7	ASSFSQGGYEQY
TRBV18	TRBJ2-1	ASSPGQGTHNEQF
TRBV20-1	TRBJ2-1	SAKGGADYNEQF
TRBV7-2	TRBJ1-1	ASSIGTGLGNTEAF
TRBV28	TRBJ1-2	ASSRYGTLLNYGYT
TRBV7-2	TRBJ1-2	ASSLRGGGGYT
TRBV29-1	TRBJ2-5	SAQAGVQETQY
TRBV9	TRBJ2-1	ASSRSGWDNEQF
TRBV10-3	TRBJ1-4	AISESNEKLF
TRBV12-3/TRBV12-4	TRBJ2-5	ASGIAVTQY
TRBV6-2/TRBV6-3	TRBJ1-2	ASSYGFEGSGGYT
TRBV7-9	TRBJ2-3	ASSLVGKFTDTQY
TRBV6-2/TRBV6-3	TRBJ2-3	ASSYSVLAASTDTQY
TRBV6-1	TRBJ2-2	ASSEPGGAGTGELF
TRBV9	TRBJ2-3	ASSGYYSGGLLNTQY
TRBV6-2/TRBV6-3	TRBJ2-5	ASQPGQGWKTQY
TRBV10-3	TRBJ1-2	AIRDPRRINYGYT
TRBV7-9	TRBJ2-7	ASSSYRGLGEQY
TRBV5-1	TRBJ1-1	ASSFVSMNTEAF
TRBV4-2	TRBJ1-1	ASSQAVGTNTEAF
TRBV28	TRBJ2-7	ASSFSPDVGQLY
TRBV12-3/TRBV12-4	TRBJ1-1	ASSFTAANTEAF